The table lists the clone carrying this T cell receptor beta chain with many counts. Preparation of the TCRbeta library used unique molecular identifiers. TCRdb passed the PCR reads through MiXCR, listing each CDR3 protein once. The sample includes some 200,000 distinct CDR3 sequences, around 9.5% seen only once; the top ten take roughly 6.2%. The V end lost 2 bases, the J end lost 0 bases, and 8 bases lay between the germline ends. This CDR3 contains 15 residues. This sample stems from a study of T-cell reconstitution after alpha-beta-depleted transplantation in children. The source is a human donor who donated a stem cell graft to a child with acute lymphoblastic leukemia. The input for sequencing was PBMCs from the stem cell graft donor, taken from the stem cell graft. The chain employs TRBV12-3 or TRBV12-4 and TRBJ1-5; D gene unclear. The CDR3 nucleotides read TGTGCCAGCAGTTTACGAGAAATTAGCAATCAGCCCCAGCATTTT. Protein: CASSLREISNQPQHF.